Below are 19 T cell receptor beta chains sequenced from a single sample in a study of blood T cells in healthy people across ages. PCR was performed a second time for roughly 7 to 12 cycles using a sample-barcoded 5' primer and a J-beta primer mix. TCRdb reprocessed the 5' RACE reads via MiXCR and lists one record per CDR3 protein. The sample gives roughly 1,800,000 distinct CDR3 sequences, around 48% of which show up once; approximately 2.1% is in the top ten. The sequenced sample was blood. These receptors were taken from a woman aged 40 to 49 in good health.

The genes are TRBV6-2 or TRBV6-3 and TRBJ1-1; D might be TRBD1 (6 bases). Germline CDR1 reads MNHEY; CDR2 reads SVGEGT. The V gene lost 4 bases and the J gene lost 11 bases, with 29 bases spanning the gap. The CDR3 spans 17 residues. The CDR3 region has the DNA TGTGCCAGCAGTTCACCTGGACTGAGGGGGGGGCCTTCGCGGGCTTTCTTT. Amino acid sequence: CASSSPGLRGGPSRAFF.

The J gene is TRBJ1-5, the V gene TRBV20-1; perhaps TRBD1 as D (5 bases). Trimming took off 2 bases at V and 0 bases at J, with 14 bases between the two ends. The germline V gene encodes CDR1 DFQATT and CDR2 SNEGSKA (reference sequence). The CDR3 runs to 16 residues. For the CDR3, the DNA is TGCAGTGCTAGATCGTGGGGGGAGCATAGCAATCAGCCCCAGCATTTT. Protein: CSARSWGEHSNQPQHF.

The gene calls are TRBV7-9 and TRBJ1-6; D remains unclear. The CDR3 covers 12 residues. V lost 5 bases and J lost 5, with 4 bases in between. Germline loops: CDR1 SEHNR, CDR2 FQNEAQ (reference sequence). CDR3 region: CASSVHNSPLHF. CDR3 coding DNA: TGTGCCAGCAGCGTCCATAATTCACCCCTCCACTTT.

The V gene is TRBV20-1, the J gene TRBJ1-5; TRBD1 agrees at 8 bases. The CDR3 loop spans 14 amino acids. The trim removed 5 bases at V and 1 base at J, leaving 4 bases unmatched. Germline V gene data show CDR1 as DFQATT and CDR2 as SNEGSKA (reference sequence). CDR3 DNA sequence: TGCAGTGCTCCCCGGACAGGGAGCAATCAGCCCCAGCATTTT. This codes for CSAPRTGSNQPQHF.

V and J are TRBV29-1 and TRBJ1-4; D possibly corresponds to TRBD1 (5 bases). The CDR3 contains 13 residues. V was trimmed by 7 bases and J by 3 bases, leaving 12 bases between them. The germline gives CDR1 SQVTM, CDR2 ANQGSEA. CDR3 loop: CSGGGGANEKLFF. For the CDR3, the DNA is TGCAGCGGAGGCGGAGGGGCTAATGAAAAACTGTTTTTT.

This clonotype was seen only a few times. The chain couples TRBV12-3 or TRBV12-4 to TRBJ1-1; D is ambiguous. Trimming stripped 6 bases from V and 3 bases from J, with 17 bases between. The CDR3 extends over 15 amino acids. CDR3 DNA sequence: TGTGCCAGCAGCGAAGAGGGAGGCCTTGACACTGAAGCTTTCTTT. It translates to CASSEEGGLDTEAFF.

The J gene is TRBJ1-5, the V gene TRBV27; TRBD1 might be the D (6 bases). Trimming took off 4 bases at V and 6 bases at J, with 13 bases between the two ends. The CDR3 runs 14 residues. CDR1 is MNHEY and CDR2 is SMNVEV in the germline V gene (reference sequence). The CDR3 coding sequence is TGTGCCAGCAGTTCACAGGGAGGAAGTCAGCCCCAGCATTTT. This encodes CASSSQGGSQPQHF.

The chain couples TRBV25-1 to TRBJ2-3, with 9 bases fitting TRBD1. This CDR3 spans 14 amino acids. J gave up 6 bases and V 4 bases, and 5 bases lay outside the gene matches. Germline V CDR1 and CDR2: MGHDK, SYGVNS. The CDR3 is CASSAGQGGDTQYF. CDR3 nucleotides: TGTGCCAGCAGTGCGGGACAGGGAGGGGATACGCAGTATTTT.

The chain couples TRBV28 to TRBJ2-5, with 9 positions matching TRBD1. The germline V gene encodes CDR1 MDHEN and CDR2 SYDVKM. Trimming took 4 bases from V and 9 from J; bases not matched to a gene: 12. There are 15 residues in the CDR3. As DNA, the CDR3 is TGTGCCAGCAGTTCGGGGACAGGGAAGGATCAGCCCCAGTACTTC. This codes for CASSSGTGKDQPQYF. The whole variable domain, filled in from reference TRBV28 and TRBJ2-5, reads DVKVTQSSRYLVKRTGEKVFLECVQDMDHENMFWYRQDPGLGLRLIYFSYDVKMKEKGDIPEGYSVSREKKERFSLILESASTNQTSMYLCASSSGTGKDQPQYFGPGTRLLVL.

The J gene is TRBJ1-2, the V gene TRBV27; a weak D match, TRBD1 (6 bases). The CDR3 contains 17 residues. Trimming left V 7 bases short and J 3 bases short, with 24 bases between. Germline assignment: CDR1 MNHEY and CDR2 SMNVEV (reference sequence). Here the CDR3 reads CASTPWYTGSLDYGYTF. CDR3 sequence (DNA): TGTGCCAGCACCCCATGGTATACAGGGTCACTTGACTATGGCTACACCTTC.

V and J are TRBV6-2 or TRBV6-3 and TRBJ1-4, with TRBD1 identical over 9 bases. The CDR3 totals 18 residues. The germline CDR1 and CDR2 sequences are MNHEY and SVGEGT. V lost 2 bases, J lost 0 bases, and 7 bases stayed unmatched. CDR3 loop: CASSYRTGEVATNEKLFF. The CDR3 bases are TGTGCCAGCAGTTACCGGACAGGGGAAGTTGCAACTAATGAAAAACTGTTTTTT.

This clonotype was counted a few times. This chain links TRBV9 with TRBJ1-6, with D tentatively TRBD1 (6 bases). Germline V gene data show CDR1 as SGDLS and CDR2 as YYNGEE. The CDR3 has 13 amino acids. V lost 5 bases and J 7 bases, leaving 10 bases between the germline ends. As DNA, the CDR3 is TGTGCCAGCAGTGGGGGCGGGAATTCACCCCTCCACTTT. This gives the protein CASSGGGNSPLHF.

This clonotype showed up just a few times. J is TRBJ2-7 and V is TRBV20-1; 7 nucleotides agree with TRBD1. This CDR3 spans 13 amino acids. The trim removed 6 bases at V and 3 bases at J, leaving 8 bases unmatched. Germline V CDR1 and CDR2: DFQATT, SNEGSKA (reference sequence). In DNA form, the CDR3 reads TGCAGTGCGTCGCCGGGACAGAGCTACGAGCAGTACTTC. It codes for CSASPGQSYEQYF.

This chain joins TRBV29-1 and TRBJ2-7; possible D gene TRBD1, 5 bases. The V end was cut by 0 bases, the J end by 4 bases, with 16 bases between. Germline V gene sequence: CDR1 SQVTM, CDR2 ANQGSEA. The CDR3 extends over 15 amino acids. The CDR3 loop is CSVEDQRQGGYEQYF. Here the CDR3 DNA reads TGCAGCGTTGAAGACCAAAGGCAGGGTGGGTACGAGCAGTACTTC.

This sequence joins TRBV2 and TRBJ2-4; D not resolved. The DNA end is more similar to TRBJ2-7, so the J call may be wrong. CDR3 length: 14 amino acids. The germline CDR1 and CDR2 sequences are SNHLY and FYNNEI. The CDR3 spells CASKIHGPRYEQYF. CDR3 DNA: TGTGCCAGCAAGATCCACGGACCGCGCTACGAGCAGTACTTC.

The sample holds a few counts of this clonotype. This chain connects TRBV20-1 to TRBJ1-2; 8 bases line up with TRBD1. This CDR3 is 14 amino acids long. Germline V gene lookup returns CDR1 DFQATT and CDR2 SNEGSKA (reference sequence). Trimming cost V 4 bases and J 2 bases; bases outside gene matches: 6. The CDR3 coding sequence is TGCAGTGCTACCCAGGGGGCCGCCAACTATGGCTACACCTTC. This gives the protein CSATQGAANYGYTF.

The chain combines TRBV7-9 with TRBJ2-5; tentative D call: TRBD2 (6 bases). The CDR3 covers 12 residues. Trimming removed 1 base at V and 9 bases at J, with 9 bases between. From germline, CDR1 is SEHNR and CDR2 FQNEAQ (reference sequence). CDR3 region: CASSLVWEAQYF. The CDR3 DNA is TGTGCCAGCAGCTTAGTTTGGGAGGCCCAGTACTTC.

The chain employs TRBV12-3 or TRBV12-4 and TRBJ1-2; D may be TRBD1 (5 bases). V was trimmed by 1 base and J by 5 bases, leaving 8 bases between them. The CDR3 has 13 residues. DNA for the CDR3: TGTGCCAGCAGTTTAGTAGGGGAATATGGCTACACCTTC. Translating gives CASSLVGEYGYTF.

The V gene is TRBV20-1, the J gene TRBJ2-3; TRBD1 might be the D (6 bases). V was pared by 6 bases and J by 2 bases, with 21 bases between. This CDR3 spans 16 amino acids. Germline V CDR1 and CDR2: DFQATT, SNEGSKA (reference sequence). The CDR3 sequence: CSAPPPQGKFTDTQYF. For the CDR3, the DNA is TGCAGTGCACCTCCCCCCCAGGGGAAATTCACAGATACGCAGTATTTT.